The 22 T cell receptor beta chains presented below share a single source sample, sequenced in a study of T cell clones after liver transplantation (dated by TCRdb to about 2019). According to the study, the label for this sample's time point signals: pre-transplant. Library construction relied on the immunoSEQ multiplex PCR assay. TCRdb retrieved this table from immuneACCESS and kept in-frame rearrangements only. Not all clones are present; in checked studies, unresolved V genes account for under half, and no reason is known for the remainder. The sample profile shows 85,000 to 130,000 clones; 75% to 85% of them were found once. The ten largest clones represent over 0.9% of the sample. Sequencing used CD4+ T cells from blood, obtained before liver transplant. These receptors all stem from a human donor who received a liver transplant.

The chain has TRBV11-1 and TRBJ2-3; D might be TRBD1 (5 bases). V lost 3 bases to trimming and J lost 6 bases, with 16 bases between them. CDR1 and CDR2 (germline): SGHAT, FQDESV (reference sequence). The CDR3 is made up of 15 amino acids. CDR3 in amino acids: CASSFRTPKGDTQYF. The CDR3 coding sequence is TGTGCCAGCAGCTTTAGAACTCCCAAGGGGGATACGCAGTATTTT.

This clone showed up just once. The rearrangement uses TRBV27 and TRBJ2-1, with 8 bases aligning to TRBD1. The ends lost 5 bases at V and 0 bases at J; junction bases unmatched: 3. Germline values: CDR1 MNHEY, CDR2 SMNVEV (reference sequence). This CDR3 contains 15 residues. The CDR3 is CASSADRGSYNEQFF. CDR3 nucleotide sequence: TGTGCCAGCAGTGCCGACAGGGGCTCCTACAATGAGCAGTTCTTC.

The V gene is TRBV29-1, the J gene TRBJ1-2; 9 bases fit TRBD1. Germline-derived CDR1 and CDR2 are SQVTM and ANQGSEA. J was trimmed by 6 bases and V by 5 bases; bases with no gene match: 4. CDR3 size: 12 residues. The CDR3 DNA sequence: TGCAGCGTTTCGGGACAGGGTAATGGCTACACCTTC. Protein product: CSVSGQGNGYTF.

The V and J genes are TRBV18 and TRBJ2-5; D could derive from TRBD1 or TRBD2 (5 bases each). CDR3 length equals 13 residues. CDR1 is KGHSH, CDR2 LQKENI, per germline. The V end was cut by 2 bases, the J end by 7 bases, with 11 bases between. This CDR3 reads CASSPGTVGTQYF. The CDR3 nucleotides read TGTGCCAGCTCACCAGGGACGGTCGGGACCCAGTACTTC.

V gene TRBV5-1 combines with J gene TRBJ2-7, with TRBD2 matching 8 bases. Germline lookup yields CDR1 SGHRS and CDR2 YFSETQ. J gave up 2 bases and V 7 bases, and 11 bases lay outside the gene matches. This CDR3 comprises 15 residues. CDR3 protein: CASRSSGGPTYEQYF. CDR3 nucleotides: TGCGCCAGCCGGAGCTCGGGGGGGCCCACCTACGAGCAGTACTTC. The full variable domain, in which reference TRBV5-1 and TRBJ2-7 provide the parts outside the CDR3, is KAGVTQTPRYLIKTRGQQVTLSCSPISGHRSVSWYQQTPGQGLQFLFEYFSETQRNKGNFPGRFSGRQFSNSRSEMNVSTLELGDSALYLCASRSSGGPTYEQYFGPGTRLTVT.

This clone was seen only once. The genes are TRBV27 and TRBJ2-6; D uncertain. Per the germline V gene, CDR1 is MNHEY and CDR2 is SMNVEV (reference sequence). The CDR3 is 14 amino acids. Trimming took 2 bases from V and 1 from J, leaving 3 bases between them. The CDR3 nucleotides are TGTGCCAGCAGTTTAGCGTCTGGGGCCAACGTCCTGACTTTC. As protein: CASSLASGANVLTF.

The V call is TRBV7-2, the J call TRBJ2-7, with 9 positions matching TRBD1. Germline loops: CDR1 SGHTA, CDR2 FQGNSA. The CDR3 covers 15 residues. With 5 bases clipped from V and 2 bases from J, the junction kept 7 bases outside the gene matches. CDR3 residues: CASSLGQGWTYEQYF. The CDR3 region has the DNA TGTGCCAGCAGCCTTGGACAGGGGTGGACCTACGAGCAGTACTTC.

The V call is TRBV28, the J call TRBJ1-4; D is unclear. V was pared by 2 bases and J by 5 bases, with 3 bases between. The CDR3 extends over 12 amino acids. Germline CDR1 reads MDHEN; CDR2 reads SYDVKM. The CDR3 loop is CASSLPNEKLFF. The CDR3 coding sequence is TGTGCCAGCAGTTTACCGAATGAAAAACTGTTTTTT.

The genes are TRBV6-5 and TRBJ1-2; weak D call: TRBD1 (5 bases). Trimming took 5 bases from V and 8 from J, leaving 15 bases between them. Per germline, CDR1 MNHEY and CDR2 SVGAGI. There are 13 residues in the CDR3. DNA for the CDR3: TGTGCCAGCAGTCCCCGGCGGGGACGCGGCTACACCTTC. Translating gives CASSPRRGRGYTF.

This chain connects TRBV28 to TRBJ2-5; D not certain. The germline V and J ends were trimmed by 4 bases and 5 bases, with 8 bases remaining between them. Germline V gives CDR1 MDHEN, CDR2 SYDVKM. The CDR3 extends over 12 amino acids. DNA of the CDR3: TGTGCCAGCAGTTCCCCCTTGGAGACCCAGTACTTC. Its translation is CASSSPLETQYF.

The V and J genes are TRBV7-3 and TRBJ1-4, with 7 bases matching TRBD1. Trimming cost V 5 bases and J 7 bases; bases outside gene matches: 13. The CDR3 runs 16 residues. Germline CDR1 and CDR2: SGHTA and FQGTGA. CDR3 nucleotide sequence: TGTGCCAGCAGCCTGACCGACAGGGACGAGGCTGAAAAACTGTTTTTT. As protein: CASSLTDRDEAEKLFF.

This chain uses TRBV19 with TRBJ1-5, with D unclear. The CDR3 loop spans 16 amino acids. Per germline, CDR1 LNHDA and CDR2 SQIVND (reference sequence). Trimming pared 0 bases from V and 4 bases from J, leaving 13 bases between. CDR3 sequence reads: CASSIENRLGNQPQHF. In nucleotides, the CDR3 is TGTGCCAGTAGTATAGAGAACCGTCTGGGAAATCAGCCCCAGCATTTT.

The CDR3 spells CASSPNLGGRGNEQFF. The CDR3 DNA is TGTGCCAGCTCACCAAACTTAGGCGGGAGGGGGAATGAGCAGTTCTTC. The chain recombines TRBV18 with TRBJ2-1, with 9 bases that match TRBD2. The length of the CDR3 is 16 residues. Germline lookup yields CDR1 KGHSH and CDR2 LQKENI. V lost 2 bases to trimming and J lost 7 bases; unmatched junction nucleotides: 9.

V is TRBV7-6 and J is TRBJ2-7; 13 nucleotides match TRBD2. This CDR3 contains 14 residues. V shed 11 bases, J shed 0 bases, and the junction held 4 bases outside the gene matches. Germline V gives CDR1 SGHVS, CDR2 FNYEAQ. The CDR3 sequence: CASGLAGSSYEQYF. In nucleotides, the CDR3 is TGTGCCTCGGGACTAGCGGGGAGCTCCTACGAGCAGTACTTC. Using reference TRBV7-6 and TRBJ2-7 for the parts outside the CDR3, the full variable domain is GAGVSQSPRYKVTKRGQDVALRCDPISGHVSLYWYRQALGQGPEFLTYFNYEAQQDKSGLPNDRFSAERPEGSISTLTIQRTEQRDSAMYRCASGLAGSSYEQYFGPGTRLTVT.

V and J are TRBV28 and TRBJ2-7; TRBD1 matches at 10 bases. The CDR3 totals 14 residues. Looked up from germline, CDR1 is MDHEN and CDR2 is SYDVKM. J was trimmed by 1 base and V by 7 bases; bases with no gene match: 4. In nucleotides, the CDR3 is TGTGCCAGCATGACAGGGGGCGAATCCTACGAGCAGTACTTC. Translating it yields CASMTGGESYEQYF.

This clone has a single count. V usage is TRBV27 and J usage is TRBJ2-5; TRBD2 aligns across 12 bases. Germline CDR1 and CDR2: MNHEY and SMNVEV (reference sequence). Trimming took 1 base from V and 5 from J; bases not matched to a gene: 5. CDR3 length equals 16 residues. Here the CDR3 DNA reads TGTGCCAGCAGTTTATTGACTAGCGGGAGTTCGGAGACCCAGTACTTC. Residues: CASSLLTSGSSETQYF.

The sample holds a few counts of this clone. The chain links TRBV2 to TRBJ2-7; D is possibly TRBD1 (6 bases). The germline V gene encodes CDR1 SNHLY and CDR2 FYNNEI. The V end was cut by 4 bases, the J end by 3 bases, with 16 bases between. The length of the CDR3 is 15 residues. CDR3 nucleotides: TGTGCCAGCAGTGGGGGTTCACTCAGGGGCTACGAGCAGTACTTC. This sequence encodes CASSGGSLRGYEQYF.

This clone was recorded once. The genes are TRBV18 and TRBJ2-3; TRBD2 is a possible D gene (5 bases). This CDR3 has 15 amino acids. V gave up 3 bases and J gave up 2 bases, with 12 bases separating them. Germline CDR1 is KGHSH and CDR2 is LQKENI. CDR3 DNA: TGTGCCAGCTCACCGGGAGACTTCATCACAGATACGCAGTATTTT. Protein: CASSPGDFITDTQYF.

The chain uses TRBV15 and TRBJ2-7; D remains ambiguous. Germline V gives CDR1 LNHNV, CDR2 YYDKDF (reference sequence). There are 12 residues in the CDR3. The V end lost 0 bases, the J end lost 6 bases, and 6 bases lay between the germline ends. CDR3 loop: CATSRDSPEQYF. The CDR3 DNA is TGTGCCACCAGCAGAGATTCGCCCGAGCAGTACTTC. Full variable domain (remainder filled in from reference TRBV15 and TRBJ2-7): DAMVIQNPRYQVTQFGKPVTLSCSQTLNHNVMYWYQQKSSQAPKLLFHYYDKDFNNEADTPDNFQSRRPNTSFCFLDIRSPGLGDTAMYLCATSRDSPEQYFGPGTRLTVT.

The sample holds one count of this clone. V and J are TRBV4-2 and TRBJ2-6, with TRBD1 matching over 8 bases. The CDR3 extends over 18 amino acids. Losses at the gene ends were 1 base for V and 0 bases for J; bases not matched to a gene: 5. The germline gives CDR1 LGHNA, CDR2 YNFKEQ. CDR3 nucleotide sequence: TGTGCCAGCAGCCAAGGCGGGACAGGTTCCTCTGGGGCCAACGTCCTGACTTTC. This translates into CASSQGGTGSSGANVLTF.

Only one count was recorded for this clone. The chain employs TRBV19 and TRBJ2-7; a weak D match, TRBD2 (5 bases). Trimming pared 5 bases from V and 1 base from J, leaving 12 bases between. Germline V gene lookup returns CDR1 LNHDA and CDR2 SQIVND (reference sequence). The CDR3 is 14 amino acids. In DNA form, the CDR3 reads TGTGCCAGTAGTGGTGGTGGAGGATCCTACGAGCAGTACTTC. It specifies CASSGGGGSYEQYF.

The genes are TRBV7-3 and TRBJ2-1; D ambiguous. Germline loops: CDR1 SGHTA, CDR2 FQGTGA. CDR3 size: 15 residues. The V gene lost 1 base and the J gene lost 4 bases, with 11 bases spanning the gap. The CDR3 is CASSLSSVRYNEQFF. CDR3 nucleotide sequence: TGTGCCAGCAGCTTAAGTTCGGTCCGATACAATGAGCAGTTCTTC.